This T cell receptor (beta chain) was profiled in a study of Ad26.COV2.S vaccination and SARS-CoV-2 variants. Overall study: Participants got Ad26.COV2.S intramuscularly, once or twice 56 days apart.

On this clone: What it recognizes is unknown.

Between the trimmed V and J ends, which lost 5 bases and 2 bases, there was a span of 10 bases. Germline V gives CDR1 LGHNT, CDR2 FRNRAP. CDR3 length equals 14 residues. TCRdb's table, derived via immunoSEQ multiplex PCR, lists solely in-frame clones and lacks some. The table lists about 350,000 clones, 70% to 90% of them singletons. Treatment described: approximately 18 received Ad26.COV2.S at low or high dose, single or two shots; five or six received placebo; per-sample allocation not given. Samples came from day 63 after the first vaccine or placebo injection. Study conclusions and caveats: Compared with placebo recipients, vaccine recipients had higher spike-specific TCR breadth. The authors reported substantial breadth in spike-specific CD8+ and CD4+ T cell responses after vaccination.

Specimen: peripheral blood, collected in a trial of Ad26.COV2.S vaccine versus placebo. This receptor was taken from a person aged 18-65 years who received the Ad26.COV2.S COVID-19 vaccine or a placebo. V and J are TRBV12-5 and TRBJ2-1; D may be TRBD2 (6 bases). CDR3 protein: CASGRDSPYNEQFF. The CDR3, as DNA: TGTGCTAGTGGTCGGGACTCACCCTACAATGAGCAGTTCTTC.